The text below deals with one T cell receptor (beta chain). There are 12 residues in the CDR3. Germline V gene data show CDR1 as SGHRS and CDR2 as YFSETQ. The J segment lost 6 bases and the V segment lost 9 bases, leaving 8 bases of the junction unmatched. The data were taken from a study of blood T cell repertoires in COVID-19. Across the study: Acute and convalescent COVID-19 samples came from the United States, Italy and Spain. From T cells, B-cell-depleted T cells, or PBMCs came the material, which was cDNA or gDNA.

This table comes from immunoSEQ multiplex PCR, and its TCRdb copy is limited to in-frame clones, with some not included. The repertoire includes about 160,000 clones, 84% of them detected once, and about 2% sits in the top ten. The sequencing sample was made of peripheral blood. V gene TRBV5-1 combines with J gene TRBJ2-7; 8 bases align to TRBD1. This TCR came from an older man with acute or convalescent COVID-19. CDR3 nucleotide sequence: TGCGCCACCGCGGGACAGGCCGGCGAGCAGTACTTC. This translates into CATAGQAGEQYF.